The 18 T cell receptor beta chains below all came from one sample that was sequenced in a study of CD8+CD57+ T cells in acquired aplastic anemia. TCR beta VDJ combinations and CDR3 sequences were profiled from genomic DNA. TCRdb processed the reads anew with MiXCR; each CDR3 protein has one entry. The sample lists 220,000 or so distinct CDR3 sequences; more than 55% were seen once. The sequenced patients had an expansion of CD8+CD57+ cells seen by flow cytometry. The sample taken for sequencing was sorted CD4+, CD8+, or CD8+CD57+ T cells (not recorded which) from PBMCs. Source of these receptors: a human donor with aplastic anemia.

This chain links TRBV10-3 with TRBJ1-3; D is possibly TRBD1 (6 bases). The V end lost 9 bases, the J end lost 1 base, and 19 bases lay between the germline ends. Germline-derived CDR1 and CDR2 are ENHRY and SYGVKD. The CDR3 loop spans 16 amino acids. The CDR3 region is CAIKILGGRSGNTIYF. In DNA, the CDR3 is TGTGCCATAAAGATCCTCGGGGGGCGATCTGGAAACACCATATATTTT.

This clonotype was counted many times. The V call is TRBV29-1, the J call TRBJ1-2; D is unclear. Germline V CDR1 and CDR2: SQVTM, ANQGSEA. The CDR3 extends over 13 amino acids. Trimming left V 7 bases short and J 3 bases short, with 15 bases between. As DNA, the CDR3 is TGCAGCGCCCGGGCCCCCGAGCACTATGGCTACACCTTC. This translates into CSARAPEHYGYTF.

V gene TRBV15 combines with J gene TRBJ2-7, with a weak D call TRBD1 (6 bases). The CDR3 is 15 amino acids. V lost 0 bases and J 3 bases, leaving 12 bases between the germline ends. Germline assignment: CDR1 LNHNV and CDR2 YYDKDF (reference sequence). DNA for the CDR3: TGTGCCACCAGCAGAGATCGGGCAGGGGTCTACGAGCAGTACTTC. Translation: CATSRDRAGVYEQYF.

As DNA, the CDR3 is TGTGCCAGTAGTATAGATCAGCCTAATTCCGAGCAGTTCTTC. Amino acids: CASSIDQPNSEQFF. The V and J genes are TRBV19 and TRBJ2-1; no definite D call. Germline-derived CDR1 and CDR2 are LNHDA and SQIVND (reference sequence). This CDR3 is 14 amino acids long. The ends were cut back, 0 bases at V and 10 bases at J, with 13 bases in the middle.

The genes are TRBV7-3 and TRBJ1-3; D is possibly TRBD1 (5 bases). V was clipped by 5 bases and J by 9 bases, with 20 bases between them. CDR3 length: 15 amino acids. Per germline, CDR1 SGHTA and CDR2 FQGTGA. The CDR3 DNA reads as TGTGCCAGCAGCCCGCTCGGGCAGGGCCCTATCACCATATATTTT. It codes for CASSPLGQGPITIYF.

This clonotype appeared a few times. This chain uses TRBV7-8 with TRBJ1-6, with D hard to call. The CDR3 loop spans 15 amino acids. V was trimmed by 1 base and J by 6 bases, leaving 10 bases between them. CDR1 is SGHVS and CDR2 is FQNEAQ in the germline V gene. CDR3 DNA: TGTGCCAGCAGCTTAGTAGTGGCAGCTAATTCACCCCTCCACTTT. Protein sequence: CASSLVVAANSPLHF.

The CDR3 nucleotides read TGTGCCACCAGCAGCTCCAGGTCGGGACATTCGAACGAGCAGTACTTC. This codes for CATSSSRSGHSNEQYF. The rearrangement links TRBV15 to TRBJ2-7; D might be TRBD1 (6 bases). Germline loops: CDR1 LNHNV, CDR2 YYDKDF (reference sequence). This CDR3 spans 16 amino acids. V was cut by 3 bases and J by 5 bases, with 20 bases left in between.

The sample holds a few counts of this clonotype. Here the CDR3 reads CASGLVDTGELFF. Written as DNA, the CDR3 is TGTGCTAGTGGTTTGGTAGACACCGGGGAGCTGTTTTTT. J is TRBJ2-2 and V is TRBV12-5; no clear D. The CDR3 spans 13 residues. The V end lost 0 bases, the J end lost 3 bases, and 2 bases lay between the germline ends. Germline V gene sequence: CDR1 LGHNT, CDR2 FRNRAP.

This sequence joins TRBV7-9 and TRBJ2-1; D is undetermined. Germline V gene data show CDR1 as SEHNR and CDR2 as FQNEAQ (reference sequence). With 8 bases removed from V and 6 bases from J, the gap between germline ends came to 8 bases. This CDR3 spans 11 amino acids. The CDR3 DNA is TGTGCCAGCGCTGCGATCAATGAGCAGTTCTTC. Protein: CASAAINEQFF.

This clonotype has more than one count but fewer than ten. This chain connects TRBV29-1 to TRBJ2-7; TRBD1 matches 7 bases. V trimming: 6 bases; J trimming: 5 bases; junction bases outside the gene matches: 13. The CDR3 length is 14 residues. Germline CDR1 reads SQVTM; CDR2 reads ANQGSEA. Here the CDR3 DNA reads TGCAGCGTGATAACTTTACAGGGGAGCAACGAGCAGTACTTC. Its translation is CSVITLQGSNEQYF.

This clonotype showed up just a few times. CDR3 DNA: TGTGCCAGCAGCTCGATGGGACAGGGGCAGCAGTACTTC. Its protein product is CASSSMGQGQQYF. J is TRBJ2-7 and V is TRBV5-4; 10 bases align to TRBD1. The V and J ends lost 3 bases and 8 bases, in that order; junction bases with no gene match: 5. The CDR3 totals 13 residues. In germline, CDR1 is SGHNT, CDR2 YYREEE (reference sequence).

The chain joins TRBV7-6 to TRBJ1-4; the match to TRBD1 covers 11 bases. This CDR3 is built from 18 residues. With 0 bases clipped from V and 3 bases from J, the junction kept 6 bases outside the gene matches. Germline values: CDR1 SGHVS, CDR2 FNYEAQ. The CDR3 loop reads CASSLAPGQGGPNEKLFF. The CDR3 coding sequence is TGTGCCAGCAGCTTAGCCCCGGGACAGGGGGGGCCTAATGAAAAACTGTTTTTT.

The chain combines TRBV9 with TRBJ1-2; the D gene is possibly TRBD1 (6 bases). There are 13 residues in the CDR3. Trimming stripped 3 bases from V and 8 bases from J, with 14 bases between. Germline values: CDR1 SGDLS, CDR2 YYNGEE. The CDR3 here is CASSDWTAQGYTF. The CDR3 region has the DNA TGTGCCAGCAGCGACTGGACAGCGCAAGGCTACACCTTC.

This clonotype was detected ten times or more. The chain joins TRBV2 to TRBJ1-2; 7 bases line up with TRBD1. Trimming at V came to 3 bases and at J to 7 bases, leaving 5 bases not matched to a gene. This CDR3 spans 13 amino acids. CDR1 and CDR2 (germline): SNHLY, FYNNEI. The CDR3 protein is CASSDSQGVGYTF. CDR3 in DNA: TGTGCCAGCAGTGACTCCCAGGGGGTTGGCTACACCTTC.

The chain has TRBV20-1 and TRBJ1-6; 7 nucleotides agree with TRBD1. V was clipped by 0 bases and J by 8 bases; unmatched bases: 4. Germline assignment: CDR1 DFQATT and CDR2 SNEGSKA (reference sequence). The CDR3 has 14 residues. CDR3: CSARDQGVDSPLHF. The CDR3 coding sequence is TGCAGTGCTAGAGACCAGGGGGTGGATTCACCCCTCCACTTT.

The sample holds one count of this clonotype. The chain carries TRBV2 and TRBJ2-1, with TRBD2 matching 8 bases. V shed 8 bases, J shed 3 bases, and the junction held 9 bases outside the gene matches. The germline V gene encodes CDR1 SNHLY and CDR2 FYNNEI. CDR3 size: 15 residues. As DNA, the CDR3 is TGTGCCAGCCCGGGGGGGGAATTAGACTACAATGAGCAGTTCTTC. Translation gives CASPGGELDYNEQFF.

V usage is TRBV5-1 and J usage is TRBJ2-7, with D possibly being TRBD1 (5 bases). CDR1 is SGHRS, CDR2 YFSETQ, per germline. Trimming took off 2 bases at V and 2 bases at J, with 11 bases between the two ends. This CDR3 region has 14 residues. CDR3 residues: CASSLRTSTYEQYF. Written as DNA, the CDR3 is TGCGCCAGCAGCTTACGGACAAGCACCTACGAGCAGTACTTC.

The J gene is TRBJ1-1, the V gene TRBV7-2, with D possibly being TRBD1 (6 bases). Germline lookup yields CDR1 SGHTA and CDR2 FQGNSA. V dropped 1 base and J dropped 0 bases, with 12 bases sitting between them. The CDR3 loop spans 16 amino acids. The DNA of the CDR3 is TGTGCCAGCAGCTTAGTTGGGGGCCTCATGAACACTGAAGCTTTCTTT. Protein: CASSLVGGLMNTEAFF. The whole variable domain, filled in from reference TRBV7-2 and TRBJ1-1, reads GAGVSQSPSNKVTEKGKDVELRCDPISGHTALYWYRQSLGQGLEFLIYFQGNSAPDKSGLPSDRFSAERTGGSVSTLTIQRTQQEDSAVYLCASSLVGGLMNTEAFFGQGTRLTVV.